The 25 T cell receptor beta chains given below trace back to one sample, sequenced in a study of blood T cell repertoires in COVID-19. Only in-frame clones appear in the TCRdb table, and some are missing; sequencing was by immunoSEQ multiplex PCR. Of about 250,000 clones in the sample, 79% were seen once. Sequencing input: peripheral blood. These receptors originate from a middle-aged woman with active or convalescent COVID-19.

This clone showed up just a few times. The chain is built from TRBV7-2 and TRBJ2-3; the D gene is possibly TRBD2 (5 bases). Germline assignment: CDR1 SGHTA and CDR2 FQGNSA. This CDR3 is 13 amino acids long. V was pared by 5 bases and J by 4 bases, with 10 bases between. The CDR3 DNA reads TGTGCCAGCAGCGCGGGTCGCCCAGATACGCAGTATTTT. It yields the protein CASSAGRPDTQYF.

The rearrangement uses TRBV7-2 and TRBJ1-4; unclear D gene. V lost 2 bases and J lost 6, with 10 bases in between. Germline lookup yields CDR1 SGHTA and CDR2 FQGNSA. This CDR3 contains 14 residues. The CDR3 DNA follows: TGTGCCAGCAGCTTAAGGTCCGGGGATGAAAAACTGTTTTTT. As protein: CASSLRSGDEKLFF. The entire variable domain, with the rest obtained from reference TRBV7-2 and TRBJ1-4, is as follows: GAGVSQSPSNKVTEKGKDVELRCDPISGHTALYWYRQSLGQGLEFLIYFQGNSAPDKSGLPSDRFSAERTGGSVSTLTIQRTQQEDSAVYLCASSLRSGDEKLFFGSGTQLSVL.

The chain combines TRBV19 with TRBJ2-3; D may be TRBD2 (6 bases). Germline-derived CDR1 and CDR2 are LNHDA and SQIVND (reference sequence). The CDR3 runs 13 residues. V lost 9 bases and J lost 2, with 12 bases in between. Written as DNA, the CDR3 is TGTGCCAGCAGAGGCGGGGCCACAGATACGCAGTATTTT. Its translation: CASRGGATDTQYF. The full variable domain, in which reference TRBV19 and TRBJ2-3 provide the parts outside the CDR3, is DGGITQSPKYLFRKEGQNVTLSCEQNLNHDAMYWYRQDPGQGLRLIYYSQIVNDFQKGDIAEGYSVSREKKESFPLTVTSAQKNPTAFYLCASRGGATDTQYFGPGTRLTVL.

V and J are TRBV5-1 and TRBJ1-1, with a weak D call TRBD1 (6 bases). The V end lost 4 bases, the J end lost 3 bases, and 16 bases lay between the germline ends. Germline assignment: CDR1 SGHRS and CDR2 YFSETQ. CDR3 length: 15 residues. The CDR3 sequence: CASSIEGGRDTEAFF. Written as DNA, the CDR3 is TGCGCCAGCAGCATCGAGGGGGGGCGCGACACTGAAGCTTTCTTT.

The rearrangement links TRBV30 to TRBJ1-1; TRBD1 matches at 8 bases. V dropped 0 bases and J dropped 5; count of bases not matched to a gene: 5. The CDR3 loop spans 14 amino acids. The germline V gene encodes CDR1 GTSNPN and CDR2 SVGIG (reference sequence). The chain's CDR3 is CAWSVGQGGTEAFF. As DNA, the CDR3 is TGTGCCTGGAGTGTCGGACAGGGTGGAACTGAAGCTTTCTTT. The full variable domain, completed using reference TRBV30 and TRBJ1-1, is SQTIHQWPATLVQPVGSPLSLECTVEGTSNPNLYWYRQAAGRGLQLLFYSVGIGQISSEVPQNLSASRPQDRQFILSSKKLLLSDSGFYLCAWSVGQGGTEAFFGQGTRLTVV.

This clone appeared a few times. This sequence joins TRBV27 and TRBJ2-5; 12 bases are shared with TRBD2. Trimming at V came to 1 base and at J to 0 bases, leaving 3 bases not matched to a gene. The germline CDR1 and CDR2 sequences are MNHEY and SMNVEV (reference sequence). This CDR3 has 17 amino acids. The CDR3 region has the DNA TGTGCCAGCAGTTTATGGACTAGCGGGGCCTACCAAGAGACCCAGTACTTC. Its translation: CASSLWTSGAYQETQYF.

The gene calls are TRBV15 and TRBJ1-3, with a tentative D call TRBD1 (5 bases). The V and J ends lost 0 bases and 4 bases respectively, with 16 bases between them. Germline V gives CDR1 LNHNV, CDR2 YYDKDF (reference sequence). The CDR3 is 17 amino acids. The CDR3 sequence is CATSRDPRGARGNTIYF. The CDR3 DNA is TGTGCCACCAGCAGAGATCCCCGCGGGGCGCGAGGAAACACCATATATTTT.

The J gene is TRBJ1-2, the V gene TRBV7-9; D is unresolved. CDR1 is SEHNR, CDR2 FQNEAQ, per germline (reference sequence). The CDR3 is 16 amino acids. Trimming pared 4 bases from V and 8 bases from J, leaving 23 bases between. In DNA form, the CDR3 reads TGTGCCAGCAGCTCTAGAGAGACGAACTTGCGGGAAGGCTACACCTTC. Its protein product is CASSSRETNLREGYTF.

With respect to this clone: Other DNA sequences in this sample translate to the same CDR3. This chain connects TRBV7-2 to TRBJ1-5; 8 bases map to TRBD1. Germline CDR1 SGHTA, CDR2 FQGNSA. V lost 5 bases to trimming and J lost 7 bases; unmatched junction nucleotides: 7. The CDR3 extends over 14 amino acids. CDR3 DNA: TGTGCCAGCAGCCCAGGACAGGGAGGGCAGCCCCAGCATTTT. Translation: CASSPGQGGQPQHF.

This clone was counted between two and nine times. J is TRBJ2-2 and V is TRBV27, with 7 bases matching TRBD1. Losses at the gene ends were 0 bases for V and 4 bases for J; bases not matched to a gene: 11. Germline CDR1 reads MNHEY; CDR2 reads SMNVEV (reference sequence). The CDR3 is 18 residues long. For the CDR3, the DNA is TGTGCCAGCAGTTTATCGATTCTAACAGGGGCGGGCACCGGGGAGCTGTTTTTT. Translated, it gives CASSLSILTGAGTGELFF.

V and J are TRBV3-1 (or the pseudogene TRBV3-2) and TRBJ2-5; 9 positions agree with TRBD2. Germline V gene sequence: CDR1 LGHDT, CDR2 YNNKEL (reference sequence). The J segment lost 4 bases and the V segment lost 3 bases, leaving 9 bases of the junction unmatched. The CDR3 is 16 amino acids. The chain's CDR3 is CASSQVRGGVPETQYF. The CDR3 DNA reads as TGTGCCAGCAGCCAGGTGCGGGGGGGGGTCCCAGAGACCCAGTACTTC.

This chain links TRBV5-1 with TRBJ2-2, with D maybe TRBD1 (5 bases). This CDR3 is built from 14 residues. The germline CDR1 and CDR2 sequences are SGHRS and YFSETQ. Trimming removed 2 bases at V and 3 bases at J, with 8 bases between. The CDR3 here is CASSLTRDTGELFF. The CDR3 DNA sequence: TGCGCCAGCAGCTTAACCAGGGACACCGGGGAGCTGTTTTTT.

The chain joins TRBV4-1 to TRBJ1-2; no clear D. The germline gives CDR1 MGHRA, CDR2 YSYEKL. This CDR3 region has 14 residues. The ends were cut back, 0 bases at V and 7 bases at J, with 12 bases in the middle. CDR3: CASSQDMGEGGYTF. CDR3 in DNA: TGCGCCAGCAGCCAAGATATGGGAGAGGGTGGCTACACCTTC.

This clone was seen a handful of times. The V gene is TRBV4-2, the J gene TRBJ1-2; D call uncertain. The CDR3 contains 13 residues. Germline CDR1 and CDR2: LGHNA and YNFKEQ. V lost 1 base and J lost 2, with 5 bases in between. The CDR3 sequence: CASSQGQNYGYTF. CDR3 DNA: TGTGCCAGCAGCCAAGGACAAAACTATGGCTACACCTTC.

V is TRBV21-1 and J is TRBJ1-1; TRBD1 is taken as the D call from the table, unchecked against the DNA. TRBV21-1 is noted as a pseudogene. The CDR3 spans 14 residues. CDR3: CASSALARNTEAFF. The CDR3 DNA follows: TGTGCCAGCAGCGCTCTTGCCAGGAACACTGAAGCTTTCTTT.

This clone has a handful of counts. The V gene is TRBV9, the J gene TRBJ2-1, with 9 bases fitting TRBD2. After removal of 2 bases from V and 9 bases from J, the junction contained 12 bases not matched to a gene. In germline, CDR1 is SGDLS, CDR2 YYNGEE. This CDR3 is 16 amino acids long. The CDR3 DNA is TGTGCCAGCAGCGTGTGGGCTAGCGGGGCACCTGGTGAGCAGTTCTTC. Translated: CASSVWASGAPGEQFF.

The CDR3 protein is CAMSSGQGAPGYTF. DNA for the CDR3: TGTGCCATGAGCTCGGGACAGGGGGCGCCTGGCTACACCTTC. J is TRBJ1-2 and V is TRBV28, with 12 bases aligning to TRBD1. CDR1 is MDHEN, CDR2 SYDVKM, per germline. The CDR3 runs to 14 residues. V trimming: 10 bases; J trimming: 7 bases; junction bases outside the gene matches: 10.

This sequence joins TRBV5-1 and TRBJ2-3; D perhaps matches TRBD1 (6 bases). Germline CDR1 reads SGHRS; CDR2 reads YFSETQ. Trimming stripped 4 bases from V and 2 bases from J, with 11 bases between. The CDR3 consists of 14 residues. The chain's CDR3 is CASSHGQLTDTQYF. The CDR3, as DNA: TGCGCCAGCAGCCACGGACAGCTCACAGATACGCAGTATTTT. The full variable domain, completed using reference TRBV5-1 and TRBJ2-3, is KAGVTQTPRYLIKTRGQQVTLSCSPISGHRSVSWYQQTPGQGLQFLFEYFSETQRNKGNFPGRFSGRQFSNSRSEMNVSTLELGDSALYLCASSHGQLTDTQYFGPGTRLTVL.

This sequence joins TRBV5-1 and TRBJ1-1; 7 positions agree with TRBD1. Germline assignment: CDR1 SGHRS and CDR2 YFSETQ. The CDR3 is made up of 13 amino acids. Germline trimming cut 3 bases from V and 5 bases from J; bases unmatched to any gene: 4. In DNA, the CDR3 is TGCGCCAGCAGCTCAGGGGGAGGTACTGAAGCTTTCTTT. Translating it yields CASSSGGGTEAFF. The variable domain in full, completed from reference TRBV5-1 and TRBJ1-1, reads KAGVTQTPRYLIKTRGQQVTLSCSPISGHRSVSWYQQTPGQGLQFLFEYFSETQRNKGNFPGRFSGRQFSNSRSEMNVSTLELGDSALYLCASSSGGGTEAFFGQGTRLTVV.

This sequence joins TRBV28 and TRBJ2-2; 10 bases agree with TRBD1. The CDR3 extends over 15 amino acids. Trimming took 5 bases from V and 7 from J; bases not matched to a gene: 7. The germline gives CDR1 MDHEN, CDR2 SYDVKM. The CDR3 DNA is TGTGCCAGCAGTCCCCGACAGGGGGCGGGCGGGGAGCTGTTTTTT. This codes for CASSPRQGAGGELFF. The complete variable domain, with remaining parts taken from reference TRBV28 and TRBJ2-2, reads DVKVTQSSRYLVKRTGEKVFLECVQDMDHENMFWYRQDPGLGLRLIYFSYDVKMKEKGDIPEGYSVSREKKERFSLILESASTNQTSMYLCASSPRQGAGGELFFGEGSRLTVL.

This clone has only a few counts. The genes are TRBV11-3 and TRBJ2-1; D is ambiguous. This CDR3 contains 12 residues. Germline lookup yields CDR1 SGHNT and CDR2 YENEEA. V was shortened by 0 bases and J by 9 bases, with 6 bases between the two germline ends. CDR3 residues: CASSLDLGEQFF. The CDR3 DNA follows: TGTGCCAGCAGCTTAGATCTAGGTGAGCAGTTCTTC.

This chain connects TRBV7-8 to TRBJ2-3, with TRBD1 as a possible D gene (6 bases). The CDR3 runs 15 residues. V lost 1 base and J lost 4, with 12 bases in between. Germline V gives CDR1 SGHVS, CDR2 FQNEAQ. CDR3 loop: CASSLGGGSPDTQYF. The CDR3 DNA sequence: TGTGCCAGCAGCTTAGGAGGGGGATCCCCAGATACGCAGTATTTT. Looking up the rest from reference TRBV7-8 and TRBJ2-3 gives the full variable domain: GAGVSQSPRYKVAKRGQDVALRCDPISGHVSLFWYQQALGQGPEFLTYFQNEAQLDKSGLPSDRFFAERPEGSVSTLKIQRTQQEDSAVYLCASSLGGGSPDTQYFGPGTRLTVL.

This clone was observed once. J is TRBJ1-1 and V is TRBV11-2; D not resolved. Germline loops: CDR1 SGHAT, CDR2 FQNNGV. The CDR3 is 14 amino acids. The V and J ends lost 3 bases and 0 bases respectively, with 8 bases between them. The CDR3 coding sequence is TGTGCCAGCAGCTTCCGGGGATTGAACACTGAAGCTTTCTTT. This codes for CASSFRGLNTEAFF.

The rearrangement links TRBV29-1 to TRBJ2-7, with D possibly matching TRBD2 (6 bases). The CDR3 spans 13 residues. Per the germline V gene, CDR1 is SQVTM and CDR2 is ANQGSEA. Trimming removed 8 bases from V and 0 bases from J, with 14 bases in between. Here the CDR3 DNA reads TGCAGCTTCGACACTAGCAGCTCCTACGAGCAGTACTTC. The encoded protein is CSFDTSSSYEQYF.

This chain joins TRBV29-1 and TRBJ1-1, with 9 bases fitting TRBD1. V lost 4 bases to trimming and J lost 4 bases; unmatched junction nucleotides: 4. The germline CDR1 and CDR2 sequences are SQVTM and ANQGSEA. There are 13 residues in the CDR3. CDR3 bases: TGCAGCGTTGGGGGACAGGGTGGCACTGAAGCTTTCTTT. This codes for CSVGGQGGTEAFF.